This T cell receptor (beta chain) was obtained from a study of blood T cell repertoires in COVID-19. Whole-study context: Spain, Italy and the United States supplied samples that represented acute and convalescent COVID-19.

How the authors handled the data: Estimated nucleated cell counts came from reference gene primer amplification. Some clones are missing from TCRdb's copy, which holds only in-frame ones; the method was immunoSEQ multiplex PCR. That table gives V, J and clone size, and the DNA gave D and trimming. This sample carries 200,000 to 300,000 clones, about 90% of them seen once, and the ten largest clones take 3.5% to 4%. This CDR3 has 12 amino acids. V shed 2 bases, J shed 12 bases, and the junction held 2 bases outside the gene matches. Germline V lookup: CDR1 SGHAT, CDR2 FQNNGV. The sequence was obtained from a woman aged 30 to 39 with acute COVID-19. What was sequenced was PBMCs or T cells enriched from blood (not recorded which). V is TRBV11-2 and J is TRBJ2-1; 9 nucleotides line up with TRBD2. CDR3 DNA: TGTGCCAGCAGCTTAAGAGCGGGGGGGCAGTTCTTC. Its protein product is CASSLRAGGQFF.